This T cell receptor beta chain was found in a study of control samples from healthy donors and cancer patients (dated by TCRdb to the early 2020s). Notes on this clone: The antigen this receptor binds is unknown. Base-call qualities are not available, and no considerably larger clone is one nucleotide away.

For this chain, trimming is 1 base at the V end and 3 bases at the J end, and the number of junction bases without a gene match is 3. The CDR3 measures 16 amino acids from cysteine to phenylalanine. The read is trimmed to its CDR3 DNA, 48 bases read in frame from base 1. Sequences LGHDT (CDR1) and YNNKEL (CDR2) are obtained from the germline V gene (reference sequence). Libraries were built with the immunoSEQ multiplex PCR assay. TCRdb re-hosts the immuneACCESS table, in-frame sequences only. Its copies lack some clones; in the studies checked, an unresolved V gene accounts for under half of them, and the cause for the rest is not known. Here the sample has about 94,000 clones; 90% occur a single time. Around 3.5% of the sample rests with the top ten.

Source material: blood. This clonotype was sampled from a woman aged 18-29 years in good health. The sequence is built from TRBV3-1 (or the pseudogene TRBV3-2) and TRBJ2-5, and TRBD2 aligns with 12 junction nucleotides. The nucleotide sequence reads TGTGCCAGCAGCCAAGCTCCTAGCGGGGGGGAAGAGACCCAGTACTTC. Its product reads: CASSQAPSGGEETQYF.